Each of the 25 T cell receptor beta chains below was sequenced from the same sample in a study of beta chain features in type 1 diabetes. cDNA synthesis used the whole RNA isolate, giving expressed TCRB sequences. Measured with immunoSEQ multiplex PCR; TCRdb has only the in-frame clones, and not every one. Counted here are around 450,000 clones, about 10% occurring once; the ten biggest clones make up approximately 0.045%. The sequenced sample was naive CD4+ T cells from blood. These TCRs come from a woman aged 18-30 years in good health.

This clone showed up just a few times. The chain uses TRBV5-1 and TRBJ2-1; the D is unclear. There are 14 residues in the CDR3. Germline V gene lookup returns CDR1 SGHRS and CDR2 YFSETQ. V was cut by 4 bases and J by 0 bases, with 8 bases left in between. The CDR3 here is CASSGRTSYNEQFF. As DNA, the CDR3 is TGCGCCAGCAGCGGAAGGACCTCCTACAATGAGCAGTTCTTC.

The CDR3 bases are TGTGCCAGCAGCTCCCACAGCGGGAGCACAGATACGCAGTATTTT. Protein: CASSSHSGSTDTQYF. The chain carries TRBV5-6 and TRBJ2-3, with D maybe TRBD2 (6 bases). This CDR3 is built from 15 residues. V was trimmed by 3 bases and J by 0 bases, leaving 11 bases between them. From germline, CDR1 is SGHDT and CDR2 YYEEEE.

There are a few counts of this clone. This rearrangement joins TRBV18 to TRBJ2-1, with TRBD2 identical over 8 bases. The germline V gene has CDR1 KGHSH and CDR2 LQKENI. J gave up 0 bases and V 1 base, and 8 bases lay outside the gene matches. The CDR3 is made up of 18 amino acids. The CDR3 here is CASSPLAGGGSSYNEQFF. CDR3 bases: TGTGCCAGCTCACCACTTGCGGGAGGAGGGAGCTCCTACAATGAGCAGTTCTTC. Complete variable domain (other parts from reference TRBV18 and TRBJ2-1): NAGVMQNPRHLVRRRGQEARLRCSPMKGHSHVYWYRQLPEEGLKFMVYLQKENIIDESGMPKERFSAEFPKEGPSILRIQQVVRGDSAAYFCASSPLAGGGSSYNEQFFGPGTRLTVL.

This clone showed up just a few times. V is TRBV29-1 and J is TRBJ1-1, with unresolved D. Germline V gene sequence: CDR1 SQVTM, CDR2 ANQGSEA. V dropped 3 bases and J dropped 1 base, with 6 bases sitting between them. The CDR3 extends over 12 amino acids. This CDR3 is CSVEKGNTEAFF. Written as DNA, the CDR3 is TGCAGCGTTGAGAAGGGGAACACTGAAGCTTTCTTT.

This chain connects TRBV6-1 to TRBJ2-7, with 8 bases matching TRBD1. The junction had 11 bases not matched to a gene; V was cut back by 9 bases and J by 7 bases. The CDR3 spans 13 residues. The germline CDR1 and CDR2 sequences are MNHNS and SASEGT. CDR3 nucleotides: TGTGCCAGTAGCAGACAGGGGCAGTGGGAGCAGTACGTC. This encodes CASSRQGQWEQYV.

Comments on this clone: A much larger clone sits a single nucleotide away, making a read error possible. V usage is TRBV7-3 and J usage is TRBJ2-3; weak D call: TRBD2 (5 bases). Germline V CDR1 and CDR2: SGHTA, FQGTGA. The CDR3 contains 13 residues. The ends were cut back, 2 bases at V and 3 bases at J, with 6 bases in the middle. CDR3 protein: CASSLGGTDTQYF. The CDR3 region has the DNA TGTGCCAGCAGCTTAGGCGGGACAGATACGCAGTATTTT. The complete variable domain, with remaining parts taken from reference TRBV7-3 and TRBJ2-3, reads GAGVSQTPSNKVTEKGKYVELRCDPISGHTALYWYRQSLGQGPEFLIYFQGTGAADDSGLPNDRFFAVRPEGSVSTLKIQRTERGDSAVYLCASSLGGTDTQYFGPGTRLTVL.

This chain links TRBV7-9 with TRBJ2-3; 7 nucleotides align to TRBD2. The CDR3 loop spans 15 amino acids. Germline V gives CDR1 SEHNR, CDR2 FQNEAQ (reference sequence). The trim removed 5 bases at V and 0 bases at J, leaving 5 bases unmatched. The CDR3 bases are TGTGCCAGCAGCGACTCGGGGGGTAGCACAGATACGCAGTATTTT. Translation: CASSDSGGSTDTQYF.

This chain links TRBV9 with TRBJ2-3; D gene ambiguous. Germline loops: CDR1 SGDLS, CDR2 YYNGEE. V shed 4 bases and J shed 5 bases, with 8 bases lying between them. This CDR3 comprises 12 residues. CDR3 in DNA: TGTGCCAGCAGCACGGCGGTAGATACGCAGTATTTT. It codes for CASSTAVDTQYF. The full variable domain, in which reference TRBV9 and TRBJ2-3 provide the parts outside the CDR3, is DSGVTQTPKHLITATGQRVTLRCSPRSGDLSVYWYQQSLDQGLQFLIQYYNGEERAKGNILERFSAQQFPDLHSELNLSSLELGDSALYFCASSTAVDTQYFGPGTRLTVL.

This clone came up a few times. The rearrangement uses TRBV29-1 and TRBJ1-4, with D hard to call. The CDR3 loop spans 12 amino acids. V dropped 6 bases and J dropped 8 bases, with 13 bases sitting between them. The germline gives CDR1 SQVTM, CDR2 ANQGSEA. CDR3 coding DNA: TGCAGCGTCGGGGAGAGAGGAGAAAAACTGTTTTTT. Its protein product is CSVGERGEKLFF.

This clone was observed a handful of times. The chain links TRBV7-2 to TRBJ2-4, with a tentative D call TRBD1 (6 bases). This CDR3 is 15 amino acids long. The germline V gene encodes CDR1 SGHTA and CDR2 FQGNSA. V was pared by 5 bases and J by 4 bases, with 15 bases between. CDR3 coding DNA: TGTGCCAGCAGCGGTATTGGGACACCAAAAAACATTCAGTACTTC. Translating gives CASSGIGTPKNIQYF.

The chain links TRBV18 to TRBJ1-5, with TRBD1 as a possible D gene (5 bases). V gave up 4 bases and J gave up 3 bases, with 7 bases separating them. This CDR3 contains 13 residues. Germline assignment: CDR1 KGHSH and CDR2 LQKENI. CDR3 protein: CASSQGNNQPQHF. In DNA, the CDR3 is TGTGCCAGCTCACAGGGGAACAATCAGCCCCAGCATTTT.

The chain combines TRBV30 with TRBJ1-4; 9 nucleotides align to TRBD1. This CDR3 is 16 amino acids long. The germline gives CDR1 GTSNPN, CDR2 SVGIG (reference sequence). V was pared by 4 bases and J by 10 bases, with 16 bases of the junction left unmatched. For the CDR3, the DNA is TGTGCCTGGACTCGACCGGGGACAGGGAATTTTGTAAAACTGTTTTTT. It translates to CAWTRPGTGNFVKLFF.

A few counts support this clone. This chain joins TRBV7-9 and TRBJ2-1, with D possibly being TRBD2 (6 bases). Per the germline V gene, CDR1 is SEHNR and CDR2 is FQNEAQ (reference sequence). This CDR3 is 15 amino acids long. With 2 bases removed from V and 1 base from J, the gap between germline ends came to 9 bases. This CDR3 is CASSLQAGSYNEQFF. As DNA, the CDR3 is TGTGCCAGCAGCTTACAGGCGGGATCCTACAATGAGCAGTTCTTC.

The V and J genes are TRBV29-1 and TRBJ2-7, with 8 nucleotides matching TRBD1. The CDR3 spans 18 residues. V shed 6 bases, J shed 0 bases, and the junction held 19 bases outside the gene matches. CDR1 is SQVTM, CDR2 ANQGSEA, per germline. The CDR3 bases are TGCAGCGTGCGGTCCGGGACAGGTCACTTAGCGGACTCCTACGAGCAGTACTTC. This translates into CSVRSGTGHLADSYEQYF.

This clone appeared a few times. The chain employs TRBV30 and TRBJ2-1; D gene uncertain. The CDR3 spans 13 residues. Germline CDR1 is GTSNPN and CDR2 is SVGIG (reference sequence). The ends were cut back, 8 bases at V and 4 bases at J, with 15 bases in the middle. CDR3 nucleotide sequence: TGTGCCGGCTCCGCGGACCCTTACAATGAGCAGTTCTTC. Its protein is CAGSADPYNEQFF. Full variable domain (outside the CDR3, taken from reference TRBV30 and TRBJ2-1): SQTIHQWPATLVQPVGSPLSLECTVEGTSNPNLYWYRQAAGRGLQLLFYSVGIGQISSEVPQNLSASRPQDRQFILSSKKLLLSDSGFYLCAGSADPYNEQFFGPGTRLTVL.

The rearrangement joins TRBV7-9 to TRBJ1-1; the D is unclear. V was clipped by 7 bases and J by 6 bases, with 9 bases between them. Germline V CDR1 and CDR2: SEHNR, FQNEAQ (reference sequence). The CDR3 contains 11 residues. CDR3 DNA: TGTGCCAGCACCGCCGGTCCTGAAGCTTTCTTT. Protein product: CASTAGPEAFF.

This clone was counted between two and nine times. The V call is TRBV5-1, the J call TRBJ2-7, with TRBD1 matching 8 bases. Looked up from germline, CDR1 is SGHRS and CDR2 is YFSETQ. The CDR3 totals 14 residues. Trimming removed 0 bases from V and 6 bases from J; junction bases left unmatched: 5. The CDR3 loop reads CASSLGGQASEQYF. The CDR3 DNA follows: TGCGCCAGCAGCTTGGGGGGACAGGCTAGCGAGCAGTACTTC.

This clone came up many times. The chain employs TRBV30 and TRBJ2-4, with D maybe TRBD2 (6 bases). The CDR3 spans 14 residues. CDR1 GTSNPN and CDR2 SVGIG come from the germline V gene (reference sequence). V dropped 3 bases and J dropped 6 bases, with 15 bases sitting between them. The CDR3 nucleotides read TGTGCCTGGAGCGAAGGGACTCCAGGAAACATTCAGTACTTC. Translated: CAWSEGTPGNIQYF.

The CDR3 protein is CASSLDRGQFF. The CDR3 DNA follows: TGCGCCAGCAGCTTGGACAGGGGGCAGTTTTTT. The gene calls are TRBV5-1 and TRBJ2-2; TRBD1 matches 9 bases. Germline-derived CDR1 and CDR2 are SGHRS and YFSETQ. Trimming cost V 0 bases and J 16 bases; bases outside gene matches: 1. CDR3 length equals 11 residues.

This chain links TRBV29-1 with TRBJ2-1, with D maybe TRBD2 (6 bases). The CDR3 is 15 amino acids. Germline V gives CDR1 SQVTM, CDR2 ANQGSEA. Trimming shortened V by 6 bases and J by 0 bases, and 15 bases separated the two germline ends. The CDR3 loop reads CSVESRDFSYNEQFF. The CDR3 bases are TGCAGCGTAGAAAGCCGGGACTTCTCCTACAATGAGCAGTTCTTC.

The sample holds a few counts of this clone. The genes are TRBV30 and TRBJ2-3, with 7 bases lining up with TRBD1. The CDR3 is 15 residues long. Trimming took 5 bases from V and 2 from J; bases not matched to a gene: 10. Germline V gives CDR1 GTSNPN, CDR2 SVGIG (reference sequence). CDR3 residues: CAWGRDSLSTDTQYF. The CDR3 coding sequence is TGTGCCTGGGGAAGGGACAGCCTTTCCACAGATACGCAGTATTTT.

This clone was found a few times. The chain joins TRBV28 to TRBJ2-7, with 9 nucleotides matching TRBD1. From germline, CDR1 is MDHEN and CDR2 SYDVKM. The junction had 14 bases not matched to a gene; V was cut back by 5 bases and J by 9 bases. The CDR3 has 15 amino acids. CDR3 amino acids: CASSPLRRTGGRQYV. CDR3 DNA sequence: TGTGCCAGCAGTCCCTTGCGTCGAACAGGGGGCAGGCAGTACGTC.

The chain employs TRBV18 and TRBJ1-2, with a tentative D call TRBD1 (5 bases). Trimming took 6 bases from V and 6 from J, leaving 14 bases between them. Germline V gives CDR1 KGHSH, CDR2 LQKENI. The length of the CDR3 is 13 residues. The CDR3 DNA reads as TGTGCCAGCTCCCTAAGGGACTTGGATGGCTACACCTTC. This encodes CASSLRDLDGYTF.

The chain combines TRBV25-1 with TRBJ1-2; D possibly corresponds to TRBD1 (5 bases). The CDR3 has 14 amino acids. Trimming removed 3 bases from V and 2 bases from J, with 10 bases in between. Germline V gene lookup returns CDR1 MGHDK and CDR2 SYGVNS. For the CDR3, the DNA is TGTGCCAGCAGTGATAGCAGGGCCAACTATGGCTACACCTTC. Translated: CASSDSRANYGYTF.

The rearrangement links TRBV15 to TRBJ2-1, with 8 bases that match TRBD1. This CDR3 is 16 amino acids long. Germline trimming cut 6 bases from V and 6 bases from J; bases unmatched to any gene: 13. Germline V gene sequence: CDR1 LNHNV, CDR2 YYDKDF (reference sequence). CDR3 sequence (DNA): TGTGCCACCAGGGCCTTGGGACAGGTAGTTGGCAATGAGCAGTTCTTC. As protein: CATRALGQVVGNEQFF.